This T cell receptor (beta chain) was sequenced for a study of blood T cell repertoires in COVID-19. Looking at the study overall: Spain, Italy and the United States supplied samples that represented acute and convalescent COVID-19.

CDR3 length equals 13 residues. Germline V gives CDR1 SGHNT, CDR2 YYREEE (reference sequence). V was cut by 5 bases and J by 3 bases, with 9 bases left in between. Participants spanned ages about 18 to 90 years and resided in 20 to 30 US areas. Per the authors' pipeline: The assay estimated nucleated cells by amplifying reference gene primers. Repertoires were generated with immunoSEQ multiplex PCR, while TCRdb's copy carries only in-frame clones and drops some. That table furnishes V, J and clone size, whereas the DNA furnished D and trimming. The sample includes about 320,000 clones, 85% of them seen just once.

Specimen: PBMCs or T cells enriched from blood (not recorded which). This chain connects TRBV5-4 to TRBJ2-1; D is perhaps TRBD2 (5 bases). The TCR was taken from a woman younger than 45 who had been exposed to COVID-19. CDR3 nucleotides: TGTGCCAGCAGTCCCCGGGACTACAATGAGCAGTTCTTC. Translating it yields CASSPRDYNEQFF.